The T cell receptor (beta chain) described here comes from a study of blood T cell repertoires in COVID-19. About the study: From the United States, Italy and Spain came samples of acute and convalescent COVID-19. Sample material is recorded as cDNA or gDNA derived from T cells, B-cell-depleted T cells, or PBMCs.

Recruited during active infection, patients (from Seattle) were subsequently followed longitudinally. The CDR3 consists of 15 residues. V was clipped by 6 bases and J by 10 bases, with 21 bases between them. The germline CDR1 and CDR2 sequences are SGHTA and FQGNSA. Original processing notes: How many nucleated cells were present was estimated from reference gene primer amplification. Assay: immunoSEQ multiplex PCR; the TCRdb copy retains only in-frame clones and omits some. V, J and clone size are those of that table, while D and trimming were read from the DNA. The table has 200,000 to 300,000 clones, about four fifths seen once; the top ten hold approximately 7.5%.

Sequencing was done on a sample of peripheral blood. V and J are TRBV7-2 and TRBJ1-4, with a weak D call TRBD1 (5 bases). The TCR sequence derives from a woman aged 80 or older with COVID-19, enrolled during active disease. CDR3 DNA: TGTGCCAGCAGACTCGACAGTCTGGGCTCGGGAAAACTGTTTTTT. Translation: CASRLDSLGSGKLFF.